A selection of T cell receptor beta chains follows, all from one sample in a study of T cells after yellow fever vaccination. TCRdb re-analysed the 5' RACE reads in MiXCR, keeping a single row per CDR3 protein. The repertoire holds 200,000 to 300,000 distinct CDR3 sequences, with 10% to 15% as singletons. The sequenced sample was CD4+ T cells sorted from PBMCs, obtained 45 days after the yellow fever booster vaccination. The receptors come from a man aged 25 to 40 who received the YFV17D yellow fever vaccine. CDR3s include the opening cysteine and the closing phenylalanine or tryptophan. The D gene is left open where the match is weak. A clone size is listed for some rows: how often the clone was seen (once, few, many), or a class if it is expanded.

CATGLAKETQYF | TGTGCCACCGGACTAGCGAAAGAGACCCAGTACTTC | TRBJ2-5 | TRBD2 | TRBV10-3 | few
CASTFRLSKALF | TGTGCCAGCACCTTTCGGCTGTCGAAAGCTTTATTT | TRBJ1-1 | NA | TRBV12-3/TRBV12-4 | NA
CSVRGATDTQYF | TGCAGTGTACGCGGGGCCACAGATACGCAGTATTTT | TRBJ2-3 | NA | TRBV20-1 | many
CASSPTARTDTQYF | TGTGCCAGCAGCCCTACGGCCCGGACAGATACGCAGTATTTT | TRBJ2-3 | NA | TRBV7-2 | few
CASSSRESAFF | TGTGCCAGCAGTTCGCGGGAGAGCGCTTTCTTT | TRBJ1-1 | NA | TRBV28 | few
CASSKASGGTDTQYF | TGCGCCAGCAGCAAGGCCAGCGGTGGCACAGATACGCAGTATTTT | TRBJ2-3 | NA | TRBV5-1 | NA
CATSRDAGYNEQFF | TGTGCCACCAGCAGAGATGCCGGTTACAATGAGCAGTTCTTC | TRBJ2-1 | NA | TRBV15 | NA
CSARSGIHRTGANVLTF | TGCAGTGCTAGGTCAGGGATCCACCGGACTGGGGCCAACGTCCTGACTTTC | TRBJ2-6 | NA | TRBV20-1 | many
CASSLFRTSGANVLTF | TGTGCCAGCAGCCTATTCAGAACCTCTGGGGCCAACGTCCTGACTTTC | TRBJ2-6 | NA | TRBV7-9 | NA
CSVLAQGWDTQYF | TGCAGCGTCCTTGCCCAGGGGTGGGATACGCAGTATTTT | TRBJ2-3 | NA | TRBV29-1 | few
CASSILGQGANGDEQYF | TGTGCCAGCAGTATCCTTGGACAGGGGGCTAACGGAGACGAGCAGTACTTC | TRBJ2-7 | TRBD1 | TRBV27 | NA
CASSNQGESYNEQFF | TGTGCCAGCAGTAACCAGGGTGAAAGTTACAATGAGCAGTTCTTC | TRBJ2-1 | NA | TRBV27 | NA
CASSLLAGRSTDTQYF | TGCGCCAGCAGCTTGTTAGCGGGGCGAAGCACAGATACGCAGTATTTT | TRBJ2-3 | TRBD2 | TRBV5-1 | NA
CATSELDREETQYF | TGTGCCACCAGTGAGCTCGACAGGGAGGAGACCCAGTACTTC | TRBJ2-5 | TRBD1 | TRBV24-1 | few
CASSDTGHTDTQYF | TGCGCCAGCAGTGACACCGGGCACACAGATACGCAGTATTTT | TRBJ2-3 | NA | TRBV10-1 | NA
CASRTGAGTEAFF | TGTGCCAGCAGGACCGGGGCAGGCACTGAAGCTTTCTTT | TRBJ1-1 | NA | TRBV27 | NA
CASSWAANVLTF | TGTGCCAGCAGCTGGGCGGCCAACGTCCTGACTTTC | TRBJ2-6 | NA | TRBV5-6 | few
CAWMNQGKDTEAFF | TGTGCCTGGATGAATCAGGGGAAGGACACTGAAGCTTTCTTT | TRBJ1-1 | NA | TRBV30 | few
CSAQGHLGSYEQYF | TGCAGCGCTCAGGGACACTTGGGCTCCTACGAGCAGTACTTC | TRBJ2-7 | NA | TRBV29-1 | NA
CASSEREGGYTQYF | TGTGCCAGCAGCGAGCGGGAGGGGGGGTATACGCAGTATTTT | TRBJ2-3 | TRBD2 | TRBV6-1 | NA
CSAATGFQADTQYF | TGCAGTGCGGCGACAGGGTTCCAGGCAGATACGCAGTATTTT | TRBJ2-3 | TRBD1 | TRBV20-1 | few